Below are 15 T cell receptor beta chains sequenced from a single sample in a study of shared clonotypes between healthy human individuals. Clones were sequenced by immunoSEQ multiplex PCR, and TCRdb holds only the in-frame ones, with some missing. The repertoire holds some 2,400,000 clones, with almost 96% as singletons. Material: naive CD4+ T cells sorted from blood. Specified subset: CD45RA+ positively selected. These receptors were collected from a man aged 18 to 30 in good health.

CDR3 DNA sequence: TGTGCCAGCAGCACTCCCCGACAGGGTGACACCGGGGAGCTGTTTTTT. Amino acids: CASSTPRQGDTGELFF. The rearrangement uses TRBV11-2 and TRBJ2-2; 7 nucleotides line up with TRBD1. Losses at the gene ends were 5 bases for V and 3 bases for J; bases not matched to a gene: 9. The CDR3 is made up of 16 amino acids. Germline CDR1 is SGHAT and CDR2 is FQNNGV.

Comment on this clone: The same CDR3 is also encoded by other DNA sequences in this sample. The chain is built from TRBV2 and TRBJ1-1; tentatively, D is TRBD1 (6 bases). V was clipped by 4 bases and J by 3 bases, with 9 bases between them. In germline, CDR1 is SNHLY, CDR2 FYNNEI. The CDR3 is 13 amino acids. The CDR3 loop is CASSGTGYTEAFF. CDR3 DNA sequence: TGTGCCAGCAGTGGAACAGGGTACACTGAAGCTTTCTTT.

The chain employs TRBV6-1 and TRBJ1-1; TRBD1 might be the D (5 bases). Trimming took 10 bases from V and 3 from J, leaving 15 bases between them. This CDR3 is built from 13 residues. Germline values: CDR1 MNHNS, CDR2 SASEGT. The CDR3 DNA reads as TGTGCCACGTGCAGGGATTTCTACACTGAAGCTTTCTTT. Residues: CATCRDFYTEAFF.

In DNA form, the CDR3 reads TGCGCCAGCAGCTTGGTGGCTAGAACGGCCCAAGAGACCCAGTACTTC. It encodes CASSLVARTAQETQYF. The genes are TRBV5-1 and TRBJ2-5, with D hard to call. The CDR3 contains 16 residues. Germline loops: CDR1 SGHRS, CDR2 YFSETQ. V lost 0 bases and J lost 1, with 13 bases in between.

Worth noting for this clone: The sample has other DNA sequences that encode this CDR3 too. The chain uses TRBV7-2 and TRBJ2-7; D possibly uses TRBD1 or TRBD2 (5 bases each). Germline loops: CDR1 SGHTA, CDR2 FQGNSA. CDR3 length equals 14 residues. Trimming cost V 2 bases and J 4 bases, with 12 bases left between them. The CDR3 DNA follows: TGTGCCAGCAGCTTAAATGGGGGTCCTTACGAGCAGTACTTC. It yields the protein CASSLNGGPYEQYF.

The CDR3 loop is CASSDPNQPQHF. DNA for the CDR3: TGTGCCAGCTCGGACCCCAATCAGCCCCAGCATTTT. The chain joins TRBV2 to TRBJ1-5; no reliable D call. From germline, CDR1 is SNHLY and CDR2 FYNNEI. With 8 bases removed from V and 3 bases from J, the gap between germline ends came to 8 bases. The CDR3 runs 12 residues.

The V call is TRBV5-1, the J call TRBJ2-5, with D tentatively TRBD2 (5 bases). CDR1 SGHRS and CDR2 YFSETQ come from the germline V gene. Trimming removed 4 bases from V and 5 bases from J, with 15 bases in between. The CDR3 covers 14 residues. The CDR3 nucleotides are TGCGCCAGCAGCCCTATGAGGGTAAAGGAGACCCAGTACTTC. This encodes CASSPMRVKETQYF.

The sample holds one count of this clone. This chain uses TRBV6-5 with TRBJ1-1; TRBD1 is a possible D gene (5 bases). The CDR3 covers 14 residues. Between the trimmed V and J ends, which lost 6 bases and 0 bases, there was a span of 11 bases. From germline, CDR1 is MNHEY and CDR2 SVGAGI. CDR3 protein: CASSWGTVNTEAFF. The CDR3 DNA is TGTGCCAGCAGCTGGGGCACAGTGAACACTGAAGCTTTCTTT.

The gene calls are TRBV6-6 and TRBJ1-1, with D unresolved. CDR1 MNHNY and CDR2 SVGAGI come from the germline V gene (reference sequence). With 2 bases removed from V and 0 bases from J, the gap between germline ends came to 4 bases. The CDR3 runs 13 residues. The CDR3 DNA reads as TGTGCCAGCAGTTACGGGATGAACACTGAAGCTTTCTTT. This gives the protein CASSYGMNTEAFF.

This sequence joins TRBV28 and TRBJ2-3, with TRBD2 identical over 11 bases. V gave up 3 bases and J gave up 0 bases; unmatched junction bases: 2. This CDR3 has 16 amino acids. Germline CDR1 is MDHEN and CDR2 is SYDVKM. CDR3 residues: CASSFRLAGSTDTQYF. The CDR3 DNA follows: TGTGCCAGCAGTTTCAGACTAGCGGGAAGCACAGATACGCAGTATTTT.

The J gene is TRBJ2-5, the V gene TRBV9; D possibly uses TRBD1 or TRBD2 (7 bases each). Per germline, CDR1 SGDLS and CDR2 YYNGEE. The CDR3 is made up of 16 amino acids. With 4 bases removed from V and 5 bases from J, the gap between germline ends came to 21 bases. The DNA for the CDR3 is TGTGCCAGCAGCACCCGGGGAGGGGGCGCGGGGGAGACCCAGTACTTC. Amino acid sequence: CASSTRGGGAGETQYF.

The chain links TRBV27 to TRBJ2-5, with D perhaps matching TRBD1 (6 bases). Trimming cost V 5 bases and J 2 bases, with 18 bases left between them. Germline assignment: CDR1 MNHEY and CDR2 SMNVEV (reference sequence). This CDR3 spans 16 amino acids. The DNA for the CDR3 is TGTGCCAGCAGTCTATACCTGACAGGAGAACAAGAGACCCAGTACTTC. Translated, it gives CASSLYLTGEQETQYF.

The rearrangement joins TRBV28 to TRBJ1-2; TRBD1 matches at 9 bases. Losses at the gene ends were 6 bases for V and 5 bases for J; bases not matched to a gene: 4. In germline, CDR1 is MDHEN, CDR2 SYDVKM. The CDR3 spans 13 residues. The CDR3 loop is CASRGTGIYGYTF. Here the CDR3 DNA reads TGTGCCAGCAGGGGGACAGGGATATATGGCTACACCTTC.

J is TRBJ1-3 and V is TRBV2, with a possible D match to TRBD1 (5 bases). CDR1 and CDR2 from the germline V gene are SNHLY and FYNNEI. V was cut by 7 bases and J by 0 bases, with 10 bases left in between. The CDR3 contains 14 residues. The CDR3 region has the DNA TGTGCCAGCATCCCAGGACACTCTGGAAACACCATATATTTT. As protein: CASIPGHSGNTIYF.

The chain employs TRBV9 and TRBJ1-5; 8 nucleotides line up with TRBD1. CDR3 length equals 18 residues. V lost 3 bases, J lost 1 base, and 12 bases stayed unmatched. Germline CDR1 is SGDLS and CDR2 is YYNGEE. This CDR3 is CASSEGRDRGGSNQPQHF. For the CDR3, the DNA is TGTGCCAGCAGCGAGGGCCGTGACAGGGGAGGAAGCAATCAGCCCCAGCATTTT.